One sample yielded the 29 T cell receptor beta chains listed below, sequenced in a study of radiotherapy plus CTLA-4 blockade in lung cancer. Profiled with immunoSEQ multiplex PCR; TCRdb holds only in-frame clones, not every one. The sample carries about 120,000 clones, about nine tenths recorded once. The material was peripheral blood, obtained from a patient treated with radiotherapy plus ipilimumab. The receptors here all came from a human donor with non-small cell lung cancer that progressed on radiotherapy plus ipilimumab.

The rearrangement links TRBV5-5 to TRBJ1-2, with a possible D match to TRBD1 (5 bases). Trimming left V 4 bases short and J 3 bases short, with 13 bases between. The CDR3 contains 14 residues. CDR1 SGHKS and CDR2 YYEKEE come from the germline V gene (reference sequence). DNA for the CDR3: TGTGCCAGCAGCCTCAGGGAGACATACTATGGCTACACCTTC. Its protein product is CASSLRETYYGYTF.

The chain uses TRBV28 and TRBJ1-4; D gene ambiguous. CDR3 size: 12 residues. Germline V gene sequence: CDR1 MDHEN, CDR2 SYDVKM. V shed 2 bases and J shed 7 bases, with 5 bases lying between them. CDR3 coding DNA: TGTGCCAGCAGTTTAGTTAGTGAAAAACTGTTTTTT. Translated: CASSLVSEKLFF. The full variable domain, completed using reference TRBV28 and TRBJ1-4, is DVKVTQSSRYLVKRTGEKVFLECVQDMDHENMFWYRQDPGLGLRLIYFSYDVKMKEKGDIPEGYSVSREKKERFSLILESASTNQTSMYLCASSLVSEKLFFGSGTQLSVL.

The chain recombines TRBV5-5 with TRBJ1-1; 8 bases are shared with TRBD1. V trimming: 5 bases; J trimming: 7 bases; junction bases outside the gene matches: 7. This CDR3 contains 13 residues. Per the germline V gene, CDR1 is SGHKS and CDR2 is YYEKEE (reference sequence). As DNA, the CDR3 is TGTGCCAGCAGATTTGGGACAGGCAGTGAAGCTTTCTTT. Its protein product is CASRFGTGSEAFF.

This clone was found a few times. The chain combines TRBV18 with TRBJ1-1; 10 positions match TRBD1. The CDR3 is made up of 16 amino acids. Germline CDR1 is KGHSH and CDR2 is LQKENI. Germline trimming cut 2 bases from V and 0 bases from J; bases unmatched to any gene: 3. As DNA, the CDR3 is TGTGCCAGCTCACCAAGACAGGGGGCGGTGAACACTGAAGCTTTCTTT. Translated: CASSPRQGAVNTEAFF.

This chain uses TRBV30 with TRBJ1-2, with 8 positions matching TRBD1. In germline, CDR1 is GTSNPN, CDR2 SVGIG (reference sequence). The CDR3 has 14 amino acids. Unmatched junction bases numbered 11, after V lost 3 bases and J lost 8 bases. DNA for the CDR3: TGTGCCTGGAGCAGTCAGGGGGCTGCTTCAGGCTACACCTTC. The encoded protein is CAWSSQGAASGYTF.

V and J are TRBV6-5 and TRBJ2-1; D uncertain. The germline V gene has CDR1 MNHEY and CDR2 SVGAGI. This CDR3 comprises 15 residues. With 5 bases removed from V and 0 bases from J, the gap between germline ends came to 11 bases. The CDR3: CASSPPLSSYNEQFF. The CDR3 DNA sequence: TGTGCCAGCAGTCCACCCCTGAGCTCCTACAATGAGCAGTTCTTC.

The chain combines TRBV19 with TRBJ1-1; 11 bases agree with TRBD1. The V and J ends lost 1 base and 5 bases, in that order; junction bases with no gene match: 6. This CDR3 is 16 amino acids long. The germline V gene has CDR1 LNHDA and CDR2 SQIVND (reference sequence). This chain's CDR3 is CASSIGTGGTPTEAFF. The CDR3 region has the DNA TGTGCCAGTAGTATAGGGACAGGGGGCACCCCTACTGAAGCTTTCTTT.

V usage is TRBV5-8 and J usage is TRBJ2-1; D ambiguous. Trimming removed 0 bases at V and 8 bases at J, with 15 bases between. Germline-derived CDR1 and CDR2 are SGHTS and YDEGEE. This CDR3 has 15 residues. The CDR3 DNA reads as TGTGCCAGCAGCTTGGGGTCGGGTATAAGGGATGAGCAGTTCTTC. This translates into CASSLGSGIRDEQFF. The full variable domain, rest sourced from reference TRBV5-8 and TRBJ2-1, is EAGVTQSPTHLIKTRGQQATLRCSPISGHTSVYWYQQALGLGLQFLLWYDEGEERNRGNFPPRFSGRQFPNYSSELNVNALELEDSALYLCASSLGSGIRDEQFFGPGTRLTVL.

The CDR3 nucleotides read TGTGCCACCACATCACAACAGGGTTTTTTTGGCTACACCTTC. This gives the protein CATTSQQGFFGYTF. The chain links TRBV19 to TRBJ1-2, with D maybe TRBD1 (6 bases). The V gene's germline CDR1 is LNHDA and CDR2 SQIVND (reference sequence). CDR3 length: 14 residues. Trimming removed 10 bases at V and 7 bases at J, with 22 bases between.

In this sample, this clone turned up a few times. The chain employs TRBV7-9 and TRBJ2-6, with TRBD2 identical over 11 bases. Germline CDR1 reads SEHNR; CDR2 reads FQNEAQ (reference sequence). CDR3 size: 17 residues. V shed 5 bases and J 2 bases; nucleotides not matched to a gene: 5. The CDR3 loop is CASSPLAGGTGANVLTF. For the CDR3, the DNA is TGTGCCAGCAGCCCCCTAGCGGGAGGTACTGGGGCCAACGTCCTGACTTTC.

The rearrangement joins TRBV19 to TRBJ1-5; D is unresolved. CDR3 length: 14 residues. The germline gives CDR1 LNHDA, CDR2 SQIVND (reference sequence). With 6 bases removed from V and 4 bases from J, the gap between germline ends came to 13 bases. The CDR3 coding sequence is TGTGCCAGTAGAGTCGGACGGATAAATCAGCCCCAGCATTTT. As protein: CASRVGRINQPQHF.

The genes are TRBV2 and TRBJ2-7; D is unclear. This CDR3 is 12 amino acids long. Trimming pared 5 bases from V and 1 base from J, leaving 6 bases between. Germline V gene sequence: CDR1 SNHLY, CDR2 FYNNEI. CDR3 bases: TGTGCCAGCAGTCAAGTGTCCTACGAGCAGTACTTC. Residues: CASSQVSYEQYF.

This clone was found a few times. This chain joins TRBV6-5 and TRBJ1-4; TRBD1 is a possible D gene (5 bases). CDR3 length equals 15 residues. V lost 0 bases and J 6 bases, leaving 11 bases between the germline ends. CDR1 and CDR2 (germline): MNHEY, SVGAGI. CDR3 region: CASSYSSRGDEKLFF. Here the CDR3 DNA reads TGTGCCAGCAGTTACTCAAGTAGGGGTGATGAAAAACTGTTTTTT.

The V call is TRBV27, the J call TRBJ2-1; maybe TRBD2 (5 bases). The CDR3 runs to 13 residues. Trimming shortened V by 7 bases and J by 9 bases, and 16 bases separated the two germline ends. The germline CDR1 and CDR2 sequences are MNHEY and SMNVEV (reference sequence). CDR3 in DNA: TGTGCCAGCACTAGCACCGATAGGAGTGAGCAGTTCTTC. This codes for CASTSTDRSEQFF.

CDR3 in amino acids: CASSFETGGSPLHF. Here the CDR3 DNA reads TGTGCCAGCAGTTTCGAGACAGGGGGCTCACCCCTCCACTTT. This chain joins TRBV28 and TRBJ1-6; 10 bases fit TRBD1. V lost 3 bases, J lost 10 bases, and 3 bases stayed unmatched. The length of the CDR3 is 14 residues. Germline CDR1 MDHEN, CDR2 SYDVKM.

This sequence joins TRBV12-5 and TRBJ2-5; TRBD1 is a possible D gene (5 bases). This CDR3 region has 12 residues. Trimming pared 3 bases from V and 12 bases from J, leaving 14 bases between. Looked up from germline, CDR1 is LGHNT and CDR2 is FRNRAP. CDR3 in amino acids: CASGFIRGRKYF. CDR3 bases: TGTGCTAGTGGTTTTATTAGGGGCCGAAAGTACTTC.

CDR3: CASSVGPRVEQFF. CDR3 bases: TGTGCCAGCAGCGTAGGTCCGAGGGTTGAGCAGTTCTTC. The chain is built from TRBV9 and TRBJ2-1; D possibly corresponds to TRBD2 (5 bases). The germline V gene encodes CDR1 SGDLS and CDR2 YYNGEE. CDR3 length: 13 amino acids. V was clipped by 0 bases and J by 9 bases, with 10 bases between them.

The genes are TRBV14 and TRBJ1-1; the D gene is possibly TRBD1 (5 bases). Germline V gives CDR1 SGHDN, CDR2 FVKESK. V was clipped by 0 bases and J by 5 bases, with 10 bases between them. CDR3 length equals 14 residues. DNA for the CDR3: TGTGCCAGCAGCCAAGAGATCAAGGGGACTGAAGCTTTCTTT. This encodes CASSQEIKGTEAFF.

This clone showed up just once. The rearrangement links TRBV29-1 to TRBJ2-3; D possibly matches TRBD1 or TRBD2 (5 bases each). The CDR3 is made up of 12 amino acids. Germline CDR1 reads SQVTM; CDR2 reads ANQGSEA. V lost 6 bases to trimming and J lost 2 bases, with 9 bases between them. The CDR3 DNA reads TGCAGCGTGGTCGGGACCACAGATACGCAGTATTTT. The encoded protein is CSVVGTTDTQYF.

The chain is built from TRBV7-9 and TRBJ1-2, with 7 positions matching TRBD1. Trimming cost V 4 bases and J 7 bases; bases outside gene matches: 12. This CDR3 spans 15 amino acids. CDR1 is SEHNR, CDR2 FQNEAQ, per germline (reference sequence). The CDR3 protein is CASSSQGGTAFGYTF. The CDR3 coding sequence is TGTGCCAGCAGCTCCCAGGGTGGGACAGCCTTTGGCTACACCTTC.

This sequence joins TRBV19 and TRBJ2-1; 12 bases match TRBD2. J was trimmed by 4 bases and V by 3 bases; bases with no gene match: 7. Germline CDR1 reads LNHDA; CDR2 reads SQIVND (reference sequence). CDR3 length equals 17 residues. CDR3 DNA sequence: TGTGCCAGTAGTATTTTTTGGACTAGCGGGGTGTACAATGAGCAGTTCTTC. It encodes CASSIFWTSGVYNEQFF.

CDR3 in amino acids: CASSRLQTGPYGYTF. The CDR3 nucleotides read TGTGCCAGCAGCCGATTACAGACAGGACCCTATGGCTACACCTTC. The chain combines TRBV7-9 with TRBJ1-2; perhaps TRBD1 as D (6 bases). Germline CDR1 SEHNR, CDR2 FQNEAQ (reference sequence). V was clipped by 5 bases and J by 4 bases, with 17 bases between them. The length of the CDR3 is 15 residues.

This clone was seen once. Other DNA sequences in this specimen translate into the identical CDR3. The V call is TRBV18, the J call TRBJ2-3, with unresolved D. This CDR3 spans 14 amino acids. The germline V and J ends were trimmed by 1 base and 0 bases, with 5 bases remaining between them. The germline gives CDR1 KGHSH, CDR2 LQKENI. The CDR3 here is CASSPLGSTDTQYF. As DNA, the CDR3 is TGTGCCAGCTCACCACTTGGGAGCACAGATACGCAGTATTTT.

This clone was seen a single time. The V and J genes are TRBV5-1 and TRBJ2-7, with D possibly being TRBD1 or TRBD2 (5 bases each). V lost 2 bases, J lost 6 bases, and 12 bases lay in between. This CDR3 region has 13 residues. Germline assignment: CDR1 SGHRS and CDR2 YFSETQ. In DNA form, the CDR3 reads TGCGCCAGCAGCTTTCGAGTCGGGGCCGAGCAGTACTTC. The encoded protein is CASSFRVGAEQYF.

The genes are TRBV7-2 and TRBJ1-5; D is uncertain. The V gene's germline CDR1 is SGHTA and CDR2 FQGNSA. V lost 5 bases and J lost 2, with 22 bases in between. The CDR3 loop spans 18 amino acids. DNA of the CDR3: TGTGCCAGCAGCCCGGTGGGAAAGGTGGGTTTAGGCAATCAGCCCCAGCATTTT. The encoded protein is CASSPVGKVGLGNQPQHF.

V and J are TRBV18 and TRBJ2-7; TRBD2 matches 8 bases. J was trimmed by 0 bases and V by 6 bases; bases with no gene match: 13. Germline assignment: CDR1 KGHSH and CDR2 LQKENI. The CDR3 is made up of 17 amino acids. CDR3 in DNA: TGTGCCAGCTCCCTCCGAGCTTCTAGCGGGCTCTCCTACGAGCAGTACTTC. Amino acids: CASSLRASSGLSYEQYF.

The rearrangement links TRBV27 to TRBJ2-1, with 9 positions matching TRBD1. Germline V gene sequence: CDR1 MNHEY, CDR2 SMNVEV (reference sequence). CDR3 length: 16 residues. V lost 4 bases, J lost 4 bases, and 8 bases stayed unmatched. The CDR3 loop is CASSSIGTGTYNEQFF. For the CDR3, the DNA is TGTGCCAGCAGTTCGATCGGGACAGGGACATACAATGAGCAGTTCTTC.

This clone was seen just once. The sample contains more than one DNA sequence encoding this CDR3. The CDR3 region is CASSVLHEQYF. CDR3 nucleotides: TGTGCCAGCAGTGTCCTCCACGAGCAGTACTTC. V gene TRBV25-1 combines with J gene TRBJ2-7; D not resolved. The CDR3 is made up of 11 amino acids. The germline gives CDR1 MGHDK, CDR2 SYGVNS. V lost 4 bases to trimming and J lost 5 bases, with 6 bases between them.

The chain links TRBV5-1 to TRBJ1-1; 8 positions match TRBD1. CDR3 length: 13 residues. Germline V gene data show CDR1 as SGHRS and CDR2 as YFSETQ. V trimming: 5 bases; J trimming: 7 bases; junction bases outside the gene matches: 7. DNA for the CDR3: TGCGCCAGCAGGGATGACAGGGGAGTTGAAGCTTTCTTT. Protein: CASRDDRGVEAFF.